The source of this T cell receptor (beta chain) is a study of a mutant IDH1 vaccine in newly diagnosed glioma (dated by TCRdb to 2020 to 2022). Background for the entire study: Eight vaccinations were administered to patients in weeks 1, 3, 5, 7, 11, 15, 19 and 23, corresponding to visits V03 through V10. The roughly 33 treated patients were approximately 62% male and roughly 40% female, with a mean age of around 40 years. Vaccination started 4-6 weeks after radiotherapy alone, or was given together with temozolomide cycles in the groups whose treatment included chemotherapy. For exploratory analyses, longitudinal TCRB deep sequencing was carried out in around 26 treated patients wherever samples were available. Before enrollment, most patients had been given radiochemotherapy with temozolomide as standard therapy, while the rest had received either radiotherapy alone or temozolomide alone. Peripheral blood was collected at six visits: V03 (baseline), V05, V07, V10, V12 and V13.

The meaning of the sample's time point label: week 11, during vaccination. Every vaccine dose consisted of 300 ug of a 20-mer mutant IDH1 peptide in Montanide, administered subcutaneously together with topical imiquimod. All donors had newly diagnosed IDH1-mutant astrocytomas of WHO grade 3 or 4 that showed loss of nuclear ATRX. The samples were drawn from NOA16, a multicentre, single-arm, open-label phase I trial in Germany that tested a mutant IDH1 peptide vaccine in humans for the first time. The DNeasy Blood and Tissue Kit was used to extract genomic DNA from EDTA blood for TCRB sequencing. As for this clone: What this receptor recognizes is not known. No base-level quality is on record; no much larger clone is a single base apart.

From the cysteine up to the phenylalanine, the CDR3 has a length of 17 residues. Only CDR3 DNA is held: 51 bases, read in frame from base 1. V loses 3 bases, J loses 7 bases, and the germline ends lie 24 bases apart. The germline V gene encodes CDR1 KGHSH and CDR2 LQKENI. Summary of the overall study and its limitations: The authors noted that analyses of patient blood samples could not be reproduced because of sample limitations. Changes in the top peripheral T cell clonotypes picked up by TCRB sequencing did not appear to be linked to pseudoprogression. Across multiple MHC alleles, vaccine-induced immune responses were seen in more than 90% of patients. PBMC samples for TCRB deep sequencing were selected based on availability.

Library creation used the immunoSEQ multiplex PCR assay. Rearranged TCR beta chain sequences were amplified with the hsTCRB Kit following the manufacturer's protocol. Sequencing of TCRB libraries was carried out on an Illumina MiSeq. Concerning the study's data processing: Demultiplexing, trimming and gene mapping were performed with the kit vendor's proprietary platform. This immuneACCESS table, as held by TCRdb, lists in-frame sequences with V and J called but not all clones. Of the missing ones, under half trace to an unresolved V gene in checked studies; the others have no known cause. That table furnishes V, J and clone size, whereas the DNA furnished D and trimming. The sample data list some 54,000 clones, and 91% of these were observed just once. Roughly 2.3% of the sample goes to the ten largest clones.

The TCR comes from a man over 45 with glioma. Sequenced here: PBMCs, sampled from a glioma patient whose treatment included an IDH1 peptide vaccine. The V and J segments used are TRBV18 and TRBJ2-5; the D gene is possibly TRBD2, with 5 bases matching. The nucleotide sequence reads TGTGCCAGCTCACCGCAGTGGGCCGAGGGTCTTACGGGGACCCAGTACTTC. The encoded protein is CASSPQWAEGLTGTQYF.